This T cell receptor (beta chain) appears in the sequencing data of a study of technical replicates of blood from several donors. CDR1 and CDR2 from the germline V gene are SGHNT and YENEEA. The CDR3 totals 18 residues. Losses at the gene ends were 1 base for V and 5 bases for J; bases not matched to a gene: 7. This table comes from immunoSEQ multiplex PCR, and its TCRdb copy is limited to in-frame clones, with some not included. The table records 84,000 or so clones, 93% of them present only once. This TCR derives from a human donor in good health. The rearrangement links TRBV11-3 to TRBJ2-5; 16 nucleotides match TRBD2. Sequences were obtained from T cells isolated from PBMCs. The CDR3 DNA reads as TGTGCCAGCAGCTTAGCTGGGACTAGCGGGGGGGCAGGGGAGACCCAGTACTTC. It specifies CASSLAGTSGGAGETQYF.